Included here is one T cell receptor beta chain sequence, with context. This specimen comes from a study of T cells in tumors after PD-1 blockade. Whole-study context: Excluded were patients with checkpoint blockade, immunosuppressants, or radiotherapy or other anti-cancer therapy within 4 weeks. A subset received ongoing vismodegib 150 mg daily alongside anti-PD-1 therapy.

Clones were read by immunoSEQ multiplex PCR, and TCRdb kept only the in-frame ones, dropping some. The sample holds approximately 1,600 clones, around 70% seen once. Material: tumor tissue, obtained before anti-PD-1 treatment. This clonotype was sampled from a human donor with cutaneous squamous cell carcinoma.

CDR3 amino acids: CASSLALGDTEAFF. The CDR3 DNA reads TGTGCCAGCAGCTTAGCCCTTGGGGACACTGAAGCTTTCTTT. V usage is TRBV7-6 and J usage is TRBJ1-1; D is undetermined. Germline loops: CDR1 SGHVS, CDR2 FNYEAQ. The CDR3 runs 14 residues. V lost 0 bases and J lost 3, with 8 bases in between. Drawing the rest from reference TRBV7-6 and TRBJ1-1, the complete variable domain is GAGVSQSPRYKVTKRGQDVALRCDPISGHVSLYWYRQALGQGPEFLTYFNYEAQQDKSGLPNDRFSAERPEGSISTLTIQRTEQRDSAMYRCASSLALGDTEAFFGQGTRLTVV.